This paragraph reports one T cell receptor (beta chain). The CDR3 runs 14 residues. V lost 0 bases and J 4 bases, leaving 11 bases between the germline ends. CDR1 and CDR2 (germline): GTSNPN, SVGIG (reference sequence). Extracted RNA was reverse transcribed, and the resulting cDNA served as sequencing template. Libraries were prepared by immunoSEQ multiplex PCR; TCRdb keeps only in-frame clonotypes and omits some of them. Of almost 250,000 clones in the sample, about 68% were seen once. The data stem from a study of CD8+ T cells in alopecia areata. This TCR was sampled from a human donor with alopecia areata. This chain links TRBV30 with TRBJ2-3; D possibly corresponds to TRBD1 (5 bases). Sequencing was performed on CD4+ T cells sorted from blood, taken at week 0. The CDR3 is CAWSVGVGADTQYF. The CDR3 DNA sequence: TGTGCCTGGAGTGTAGGGGTTGGAGCAGATACGCAGTATTTT.